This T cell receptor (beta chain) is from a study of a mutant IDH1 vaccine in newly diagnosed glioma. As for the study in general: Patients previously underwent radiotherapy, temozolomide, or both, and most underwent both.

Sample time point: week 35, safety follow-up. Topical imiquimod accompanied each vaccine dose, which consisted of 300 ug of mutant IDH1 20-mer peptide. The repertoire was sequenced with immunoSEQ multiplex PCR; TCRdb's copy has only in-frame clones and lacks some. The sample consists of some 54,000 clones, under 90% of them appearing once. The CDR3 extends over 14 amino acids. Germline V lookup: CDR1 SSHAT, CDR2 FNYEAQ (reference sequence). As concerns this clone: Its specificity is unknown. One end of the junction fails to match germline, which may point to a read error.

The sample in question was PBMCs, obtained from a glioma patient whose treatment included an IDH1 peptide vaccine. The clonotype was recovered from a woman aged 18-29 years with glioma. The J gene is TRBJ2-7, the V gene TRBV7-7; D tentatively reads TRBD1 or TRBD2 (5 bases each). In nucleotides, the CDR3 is TGTGCTAGCAGCCCCGCAGAGGGGTTTTACGAGCAGTACTTC. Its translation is CASSPAEGFYEQYF.